This is a list of T cell receptor beta chains from one sample in a study of T cells after yellow fever vaccination. TCRdb independently ran MiXCR on the 5' RACE reads; one entry per CDR3 protein. The data show some 560,000 distinct CDR3 sequences, with 15% to 20% seen just once and 13% to 15% held by the top ten. Source: PBMCs, taken 15 days after the yellow fever booster vaccination. The receptors here all came from a man under 40 who received the YFV17D yellow fever vaccine. CDR3s include the opening cysteine and the closing phenylalanine or tryptophan. D genes are given only for firm matches. The listing skips clone size in some rows; elsewhere it reads once, few, many or a size class.

>.|TRBJ2-7|TRBV27|.
CASTTRRGAAVDEQYF
TGTGCCAGCACCACACGGAGGGGAGCTGCGGTCGACGAGCAGTACTTC
>.|TRBJ2-2|TRBV9|.
CASSVDVGTPPGELFF
TGTGCCAGCAGCGTAGACGTCGGGACCCCTCCCGGGGAGCTGTTTTTT
>few|TRBJ2-7|TRBV30|.
CAWSAQYEQYF
TGTGCCTGGAGTGCGCAGTACGAGCAGTACTTC
>.|TRBJ2-3|TRBV27|.
CAAGGRDTQYF
TGTGCCGCTGGCGGGCGAGATACGCAGTATTTT
>few|TRBJ2-1|TRBV5-8|.
CASSPSGSRREQFF
TGTGCCAGCAGCCCTTCCGGGTCCCGGCGTGAGCAGTTCTTC
>many|TRBJ2-2|TRBV5-1|TRBD2
CASSSLAGGTGELFF
TGTGCCAGCAGCTCCCTAGCGGGAGGAACCGGGGAGCTGTTTTTT
>few|TRBJ2-1|TRBV6-1|TRBD1
CAGRQGAENEQFF
TGTGCCGGGAGACAGGGGGCGGAGAATGAGCAGTTCTTC
>few|TRBJ2-1|TRBV20-1|TRBD1
CSAPLGDRGYNEQFF
TGCAGTGCTCCACTTGGGGACAGGGGATACAATGAGCAGTTCTTC
>.|TRBJ2-1|TRBV4-2|.
CASSQDFRAGYNEQFF
TGTGCCAGCAGCCAAGACTTCCGGGCGGGCTACAATGAGCAGTTCTTC
>.|TRBJ1-1|TRBV5-1|TRBD1
CASSLARGVNTEAFF
TGCGCCAGCAGCTTGGCCAGGGGGGTGAACACTGAAGCTTTCTTT
>.|TRBJ2-5|TRBV19|.
CASSPWRSQETQYF
TGTGCCAGTAGTCCTTGGAGGAGCCAAGAGACCCAGTACTTC
>few|TRBJ2-3|TRBV12-3/TRBV12-4|.
CASSSSGDHTDTQYF
TGTGCCAGCAGTTCCTCCGGCGACCACACAGATACGCAGTATTTT
>.|TRBJ2-2|TRBV7-9|.
CASPPAALNTGELFF
TGTGCCAGCCCCCCGGCAGCTTTGAACACCGGGGAGCTGTTTTTT
>.|TRBJ1-4|TRBV7-9|.
CASSLEGGVRLFF
TGTGCCAGCAGCTTAGAAGGCGGGGTGAGACTGTTTTTT
>.|TRBJ2-7|TRBV20-1|TRBD1
CSAISDRGAYEQYF
TGCAGTGCTATATCAGACAGGGGGGCCTACGAGCAGTACTTC
>once|TRBJ2-3|TRBV6-2/TRBV6-3|.
CASSLPGHTDTQYF
TGTGCCAGCAGTTTACCGGGACACACAGATACGCAGTATTTT
>.|TRBJ1-5|TRBV5-1|.
CASSSTVNQPQHF
TGCGCCAGCAGCTCGACAGTGAATCAGCCCCAGCATTTT
>.|TRBJ2-5|TRBV3-1|.
CASSQMVQETQYF
TGTGCCAGCAGCCAAATGGTTCAAGAGACCCAGTACTTC
>few|TRBJ2-2|TRBV18|.
CASSPVKNTGELFF
TGTGCCAGCTCACCTGTTAAGAACACCGGGGAGCTGTTTTTT
>.|TRBJ2-7|TRBV5-1|TRBD2
CASRSGLAGIYEQYF
TGCGCCAGCAGATCCGGACTAGCGGGGATCTACGAGCAGTACTTC
>few|TRBJ1-5|TRBV28|.
CASSYPGASQPQHF
TGTGCCAGCAGTTATCCAGGGGCAAGTCAGCCCCAGCATTTT
>.|TRBJ2-5|TRBV20-1|TRBD2
CSALRASGYQETQYF
TGCAGTGCTCTAAGGGCTAGCGGGTACCAAGAGACCCAGTACTTC
>.|TRBJ2-7|TRBV2|TRBD1
CASSVEGQGAHEQYF
TGTGCCAGCAGTGTGGAGGGACAGGGGGCCCACGAGCAGTACTTC
>.|TRBJ2-1|TRBV5-1|.
CASSLAETTNEQFF
TGCGCCAGCAGCTTGGCCGAGACTACAAATGAGCAGTTCTTC
>few|TRBJ2-7|TRBV12-5|.
CASGGGFKTLYEQYF
TGTGCTAGTGGTGGGGGATTCAAAACACTCTACGAGCAGTACTTC
>.|TRBJ1-2|TRBV12-3/TRBV12-4|.
CASSLGGATDTNYGYTF
TGTGCCAGCAGCCTAGGGGGGGCCACCGACACCAACTATGGCTACACCTTC
>.|TRBJ2-3|TRBV27|TRBD2
CAQVGGGSTDTQYF
TGTGCTCAGGTGGGCGGGGGAAGCACAGATACGCAGTATTTT
>.|TRBJ1-6|TRBV6-5|.
CASSYYGHRSSYNSPLHF
TGTGCCAGCAGTTACTACGGCCACCGGAGCTCCTATAATTCACCCCTCCACTTT
>few|TRBJ2-1|TRBV5-1|.
CASTEYGQTGNEQFF
TGCGCCAGCACCGAGTACGGCCAAACGGGGAATGAGCAGTTCTTC
>once|TRBJ2-2|TRBV20-1|.
CSGDTNTGELFF
TGCAGTGGTGACACGAACACCGGGGAGCTGTTTTTT
>.|TRBJ1-2|TRBV12-3/TRBV12-4|.
CASSLAGSHGYTF
TGTGCCAGCAGTTTGGCAGGCTCTCATGGCTACACCTTC
>few|TRBJ2-7|TRBV29-1|TRBD2
CSVTSPPSYEQYF
TGCAGCGTGACTAGCCCCCCCTCCTACGAGCAGTACTTC
>.|TRBJ2-4|TRBV5-1|.
CASSLVGDYKNIQYF
TGCGCCAGCAGCTTGGTCGGCGATTACAAAAACATTCAGTACTTC
>few|TRBJ2-1|TRBV20-1|.
CSARGGLHNEQFF
TGCAGTGCTAGGGGGGGACTGCACAATGAGCAGTTCTTC
>many|TRBJ2-3|TRBV21-1|.
CASSKDPRESTDTQYF
TGTGCCAGCAGCAAAGATCCCAGGGAGAGCACAGATACGCAGTATTTT
>few|TRBJ2-2|TRBV30|.
CAWSVKVEYTGELFF
TGTGCCTGGAGTGTAAAGGTGGAGTACACCGGGGAGCTGTTTTTT